One and the same sample provided the 9 T cell receptor beta chains below, sequenced in a study of cytomegalovirus exposure and HLA in healthy donors. 60 Vbeta and 13 Jbeta primers were used in PCR. Sequencing used immunoSEQ multiplex PCR; TCRdb keeps in-frame clones, though not all of them. This repertoire shows more than 200,000 clones, 83% found once; its top ten account for around 1.4%. Sequencing was done on a sample of PBMCs. The receptor set was obtained from a girl between 10 and 17 years old in good health and CMV-seronegative.

This clone came up once. This chain connects TRBV6-6 to TRBJ1-6; D is ambiguous. Germline loops: CDR1 MNHNY, CDR2 SVGAGI (reference sequence). This CDR3 contains 14 residues. Trimming removed 0 bases from V and 8 bases from J, with 8 bases in between. The DNA for the CDR3 is TGTGCCAGCAGTTACTCGGGCGGGGATTCACCCCTCCACTTT. It yields the protein CASSYSGGDSPLHF.

A single count supports this clone. The V gene is TRBV9, the J gene TRBJ2-1; TRBD2 agrees at 14 bases. V shed 6 bases and J 3 bases; nucleotides not matched to a gene: 2. There are 15 residues in the CDR3. CDR1 is SGDLS and CDR2 is YYNGEE in the germline V gene. DNA for the CDR3: TGTGCCAGCACTGGACTAGCGGGAGGCTACAATGAGCAGTTCTTC. Protein: CASTGLAGGYNEQFF.

This clone was seen a handful of times. V usage is TRBV4-1 and J usage is TRBJ2-2; 8 nucleotides line up with TRBD1. The CDR3 is 17 amino acids. V was clipped by 2 bases and J by 8 bases; unmatched bases: 13. The germline CDR1 and CDR2 sequences are MGHRA and YSYEKL. CDR3 nucleotide sequence: TGCGCCAGCAGCCAATCCGCAGGGGGCGCGTTATTGGGGGAGCTGTTTTTT. Residues: CASSQSAGGALLGELFF.

V gene TRBV6-1 combines with J gene TRBJ1-2, with D possibly being TRBD1 (5 bases). From germline, CDR1 is MNHNS and CDR2 SASEGT. This CDR3 contains 16 residues. The ends were cut back, 4 bases at V and 0 bases at J, with 15 bases in the middle. CDR3 amino acids: CASSGTPVFTNYGYTF. DNA for the CDR3: TGTGCCAGCAGTGGGACACCCGTTTTCACTAACTATGGCTACACCTTC.

The rearrangement uses TRBV5-4 and TRBJ2-1; 8 bases are shared with TRBD1. From germline, CDR1 is SGHNT and CDR2 YYREEE (reference sequence). This CDR3 is 15 amino acids long. Trimming took 2 bases from V and 4 from J; bases not matched to a gene: 5. The CDR3 DNA is TGTGCCAGCAGCTTCCGGGACAGGACGTACAATGAGCAGTTCTTC. Residues: CASSFRDRTYNEQFF.

The V gene is TRBV14, the J gene TRBJ2-3, with 9 bases identical to TRBD2. J was trimmed by 2 bases and V by 2 bases; bases with no gene match: 8. The CDR3 covers 17 residues. Per the germline V gene, CDR1 is SGHDN and CDR2 is FVKESK. The CDR3 sequence: CASSQRPRLAVTDTQYF. The CDR3 DNA is TGTGCCAGCAGCCAACGCCCACGACTAGCGGTCACAGATACGCAGTATTTT.

The V gene is TRBV28, the J gene TRBJ1-5; D is ambiguous. The CDR3 has 13 residues. V shed 2 bases and J shed 4 bases, with 6 bases lying between them. Germline CDR1 is MDHEN and CDR2 is SYDVKM. CDR3 sequence reads: CASSLPPNQPQHF. For the CDR3, the DNA is TGTGCCAGCAGTTTACCCCCTAATCAGCCCCAGCATTTT.

V is TRBV27 and J is TRBJ2-7, with a weak D call TRBD2 (5 bases). Germline-derived CDR1 and CDR2 are MNHEY and SMNVEV (reference sequence). V was pared by 5 bases and J by 7 bases, with 18 bases between. The CDR3 runs to 14 residues. CDR3 amino acids: CASSPRTSFGEQYF. CDR3 sequence (DNA): TGTGCCAGCAGTCCCCGGACTTCCTTCGGGGAGCAGTACTTC.

This sequence joins TRBV25-1 and TRBJ2-4; maybe TRBD2 (6 bases). V lost 5 bases and J 7 bases, leaving 15 bases between the germline ends. The CDR3 is made up of 14 amino acids. The germline CDR1 and CDR2 sequences are MGHDK and SYGVNS. CDR3 sequence (DNA): TGTGCCAGCAGTCACTCAAACCGGGGGAACATTCAGTACTTC. It codes for CASSHSNRGNIQYF.